The 20 T cell receptor beta chains below come from one sample, sequenced in a study of CD8 T cells in ankylosing spondylitis. Notes on the study in general: The study identified a TCR beta motif of under ten highly homologous variants that appeared characteristic of ankylosing spondylitis blood.

Each CDR3 protein is one row after TCRdb ran MiXCR on the 5' RACE reads. The table shows fewer than 750,000 distinct CDR3 sequences, with 15% to 20% occurring only once. These receptors lack a known antigen. Sequenced input: blood, either unsorted or a sorted T cell fraction (not recorded which). These receptors all stem from a male donor with ankylosing spondylitis.

The CDR3 sequence is CATSRVRSGSPRHYEQYF. The CDR3 DNA sequence: TGTGCCACCAGCAGAGTCCGTAGCGGGAGCCCACGGCACTACGAGCAGTACTTC. The chain joins TRBV15 to TRBJ2-7, with 9 bases matching TRBD2. CDR1 and CDR2 (germline): LNHNV, YYDKDF (reference sequence). The CDR3 is made up of 18 amino acids. V dropped 1 base and J dropped 3; count of bases not matched to a gene: 13.

The chain uses TRBV12-3 or TRBV12-4 and TRBJ2-6; 7 bases agree with TRBD1. The length of the CDR3 is 17 residues. After removal of 8 bases from V and 3 bases from J, the junction contained 13 bases not matched to a gene. CDR3 sequence reads: CASGQDSQFFGANVLTF. Here the CDR3 DNA reads TGTGCCAGCGGACAGGACAGCCAATTTTTTGGGGCCAACGTCCTGACTTTC.

This clonotype was counted only a few times. This chain links TRBV24-1 with TRBJ2-2; D gene unclear. The CDR3 sequence is 13 residues long. CDR1 and CDR2 (germline): KGHDR, SFDVKD. Deletions cut 9 bases from V and 5 bases from J, with 12 bases between. The CDR3 sequence: CATQSPLTGELFF. CDR3 coding DNA: TGTGCCACCCAGTCGCCGTTAACCGGGGAGCTGTTTTTT.

V and J are TRBV20-1 and TRBJ2-1; possibly TRBD2 for D (5 bases). Trimming removed 1 base from V and 2 bases from J, with 15 bases in between. The CDR3 is 16 amino acids. Germline V lookup: CDR1 DFQATT, CDR2 SNEGSKA (reference sequence). This CDR3 is CSARVGLAETYNEQFF. CDR3 nucleotides: TGCAGTGCTAGAGTTGGGCTAGCCGAAACCTACAATGAGCAGTTCTTC.

The chain couples TRBV7-9 to TRBJ1-1; D not resolved. Trimming cost V 2 bases and J 2 bases, with 9 bases left between them. Germline V gives CDR1 SEHNR, CDR2 FQNEAQ (reference sequence). The CDR3 has 14 residues. The CDR3 sequence: CASSLMEGNTEAFF. Written as DNA, the CDR3 is TGTGCCAGCAGCTTAATGGAGGGAAACACTGAAGCTTTCTTT. Using reference TRBV7-9 and TRBJ1-1 for the parts outside the CDR3, the full variable domain is DTGVSQNPRHKITKRGQNVTFRCDPISEHNRLYWYRQTLGQGPEFLTYFQNEAQLEKSRLLSDRFSAERPKGSFSTLEIQRTEQGDSAMYLCASSLMEGNTEAFFGQGTRLTVV.

The chain joins TRBV29-1 to TRBJ1-5; 7 positions match TRBD1. J was trimmed by 6 bases and V by 2 bases; bases with no gene match: 4. CDR1 and CDR2 from the germline V gene are SQVTM and ANQGSEA. The CDR3 consists of 13 residues. CDR3 coding DNA: TGCAGCGTTGAACCAGGGGGGGGTCAGCCCCAGCATTTT. Translating it yields CSVEPGGGQPQHF.

The chain uses TRBV5-1 and TRBJ1-1; no clear D. Trimming removed 0 bases at V and 5 bases at J, with 8 bases between. This CDR3 has 13 amino acids. CDR1 is SGHRS and CDR2 is YFSETQ in the germline V gene. For the CDR3, the DNA is TGCGCCAGCAGCTTGGAAGTACGTACTGAAGCTTTCTTT. Translation gives CASSLEVRTEAFF.

A few counts support this clonotype. The chain is built from TRBV29-1 and TRBJ2-1; no firm D call. V was trimmed by 4 bases and J by 3 bases, leaving 13 bases between them. The CDR3 sequence is 14 residues long. Germline assignment: CDR1 SQVTM and CDR2 ANQGSEA. CDR3 sequence reads: CSVVARSRYNEQFF. CDR3 nucleotides: TGCAGCGTTGTGGCCCGGAGCCGCTACAATGAGCAGTTCTTC.

This clonotype was found a few times. The genes are TRBV20-1 and TRBJ1-1, with 10 bases fitting TRBD1. V trimming: 5 bases; J trimming: 11 bases; junction bases outside the gene matches: 8. CDR1 is DFQATT, CDR2 SNEGSKA, per germline (reference sequence). The CDR3 runs to 12 residues. In DNA, the CDR3 is TGCAGTGCTCCCGGGACAGGGGTCAATGCTTTCTTT. Encoded protein: CSAPGTGVNAFF.

In the case of this clonotype: A read error may produce the germline difference seen at one junction end. This rearrangement joins TRBV6-1 to TRBJ1-4, with no clear D. Per germline, CDR1 MNHNS and CDR2 SASEGT. The CDR3 is 14 residues long. For the CDR3, the DNA is TGTGCCAGCAGGGAAGGGTCCCAAGGGGAAAAACTGTTTTTT. Translating gives CASREGSQGEKLFF.

This clonotype was detected a few times. This sequence joins TRBV20-1 and TRBJ2-4, with 9 bases matching TRBD1. Per the germline V gene, CDR1 is DFQATT and CDR2 is SNEGSKA (reference sequence). The V gene end was trimmed by 4 bases and the J gene end by 0 bases; junction bases not matched to a gene: 4. CDR3 size: 15 residues. CDR3: CSATDRGLAKNIQYF. The CDR3 DNA is TGCAGTGCTACCGACAGGGGGTTAGCCAAAAACATTCAGTACTTC.

The chain combines TRBV6-2 or TRBV6-3 with TRBJ2-5; 12 nucleotides agree with TRBD2. Germline CDR1 reads MNHEY; CDR2 reads SVGEGT. The CDR3 length is 18 residues. J gave up 4 bases and V 4 bases, and 13 bases lay outside the gene matches. The chain's CDR3 is CASSSPGTSGSWGETQYF. Here the CDR3 DNA reads TGTGCCAGCAGTTCCCCCGGGACTAGCGGGTCCTGGGGAGAGACCCAGTACTTC.

The chain is built from TRBV20-1 and TRBJ1-1; D unclear. Trimming cost V 1 base and J 3 bases, with 15 bases left between them. This CDR3 is built from 15 residues. Per germline, CDR1 DFQATT and CDR2 SNEGSKA (reference sequence). The CDR3 bases are TGCAGTGCTAGAGCCTATGCAAACCGGGACACTGAAGCTTTCTTT. Translating gives CSARAYANRDTEAFF.

The chain uses TRBV7-9 and TRBJ2-3; D is ambiguous. CDR3 length equals 16 residues. Trimming took 1 base from V and 0 from J, leaving 11 bases between them. Per germline, CDR1 SEHNR and CDR2 FQNEAQ (reference sequence). CDR3 coding DNA: TGTGCCAGCAGCTTAGGCGGACCCTCTAGCACAGATACGCAGTATTTT. Translating it yields CASSLGGPSSTDTQYF.

In this sample, this clonotype turned up many times. The V gene is TRBV5-1, the J gene TRBJ1-4, with a tentative D call TRBD1 (5 bases). The germline CDR1 and CDR2 sequences are SGHRS and YFSETQ. V was pared by 1 base and J by 8 bases, with 21 bases between. The CDR3 extends over 17 amino acids. The CDR3: CASSLISSGLFGEKLFF. The CDR3 DNA sequence: TGCGCCAGCAGCTTGATAAGCTCGGGGCTATTCGGGGAAAAACTGTTTTTT.

There are a few counts of this clonotype. The chain has TRBV27 and TRBJ2-3, with 9 nucleotides matching TRBD2. V trimming: 5 bases; J trimming: 5 bases; junction bases outside the gene matches: 14. Germline V lookup: CDR1 MNHEY, CDR2 SMNVEV (reference sequence). The CDR3 contains 17 residues. The DNA of the CDR3 is TGTGCCAGCAGTCCTCCCTATCGAGCGGGGGGAATAGATACGCAGTATTTT. Translated, it gives CASSPPYRAGGIDTQYF.

V is TRBV20-1 and J is TRBJ2-4, with D perhaps given as TRBD1 or TRBD2 (6 bases each). With 0 bases removed from V and 3 bases from J, the gap between germline ends came to 15 bases. Germline V gene lookup returns CDR1 DFQATT and CDR2 SNEGSKA (reference sequence). This CDR3 spans 16 amino acids. This CDR3 reads CSARDPRGGGKNIQYF. The CDR3 DNA is TGCAGTGCTAGAGATCCTAGAGGGGGAGGCAAAAACATTCAGTACTTC.

This clonotype was observed a few times. This chain uses TRBV29-1 with TRBJ1-1, with 10 bases aligning to TRBD1. V trimming: 4 bases; J trimming: 0 bases; junction bases outside the gene matches: 2. Germline V gives CDR1 SQVTM, CDR2 ANQGSEA. The CDR3 length is 14 residues. CDR3 sequence: CSVVGQGLNTEAFF. The CDR3 DNA reads TGCAGCGTTGTGGGACAGGGGTTGAACACTGAAGCTTTCTTT.

This clonotype was detected ten times or more. This chain links TRBV5-5 with TRBJ1-4; D is uncertain. Germline V lookup: CDR1 SGHKS, CDR2 YYEKEE (reference sequence). The CDR3 extends over 17 amino acids. V dropped 0 bases and J dropped 0 bases, with 12 bases sitting between them. CDR3 amino acids: CASSLALVEATNEKLFF. CDR3 bases: TGTGCCAGCAGCTTGGCCCTGGTGGAGGCAACTAATGAAAAACTGTTTTTT.

The table lists this clonotype with a few counts. J is TRBJ2-2 and V is TRBV5-1, with D possibly being TRBD1 (6 bases). Germline CDR1 SGHRS, CDR2 YFSETQ. V lost 2 bases, J lost 5 bases, and 16 bases lay in between. The CDR3 contains 16 residues. In DNA form, the CDR3 reads TGCGCCAGCAGCTTAGGACAGCGAAGTAGGACCGGGGAGCTGTTTTTT. The encoded protein is CASSLGQRSRTGELFF.